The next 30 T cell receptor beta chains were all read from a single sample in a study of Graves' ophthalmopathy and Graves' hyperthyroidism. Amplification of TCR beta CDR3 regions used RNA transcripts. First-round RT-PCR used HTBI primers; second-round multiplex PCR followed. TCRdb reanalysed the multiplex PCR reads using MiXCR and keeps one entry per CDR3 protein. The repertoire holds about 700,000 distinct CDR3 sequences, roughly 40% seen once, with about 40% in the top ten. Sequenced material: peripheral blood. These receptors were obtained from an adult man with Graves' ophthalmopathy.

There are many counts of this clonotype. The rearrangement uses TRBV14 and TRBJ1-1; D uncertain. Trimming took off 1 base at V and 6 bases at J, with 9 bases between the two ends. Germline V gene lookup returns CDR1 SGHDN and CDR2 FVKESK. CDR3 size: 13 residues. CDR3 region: CASSQVFPPEAFF. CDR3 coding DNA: TGTGCCAGCAGCCAAGTGTTTCCCCCTGAAGCTTTCTTT.

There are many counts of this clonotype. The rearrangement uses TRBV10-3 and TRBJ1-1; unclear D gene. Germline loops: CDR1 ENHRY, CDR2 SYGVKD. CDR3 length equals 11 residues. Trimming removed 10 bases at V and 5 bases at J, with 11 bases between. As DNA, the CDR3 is TGTGCCAGCAGAGACGGGACTGAAGCTTTCTTT. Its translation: CASRDGTEAFF.

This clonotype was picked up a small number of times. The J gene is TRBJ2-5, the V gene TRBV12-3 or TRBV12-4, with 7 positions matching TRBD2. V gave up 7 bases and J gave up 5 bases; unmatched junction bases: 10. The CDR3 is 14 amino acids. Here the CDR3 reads CASTPWEGKETQYF. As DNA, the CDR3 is TGTGCCAGCACCCCATGGGAGGGGAAGGAGACCCAGTACTTC.

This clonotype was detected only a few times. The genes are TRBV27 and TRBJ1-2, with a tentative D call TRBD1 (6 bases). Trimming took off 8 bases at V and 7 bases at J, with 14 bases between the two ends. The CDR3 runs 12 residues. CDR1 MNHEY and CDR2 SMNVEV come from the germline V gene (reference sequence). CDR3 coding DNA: TGTGCCAGCGGCAGGGGAGGTGCTGGCTACACCTTC. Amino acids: CASGRGGAGYTF.

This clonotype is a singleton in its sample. The CDR3 bases are TGCAGTGCTGGTAAGGTGGATAGCAATCAGCCCCAGCATTTT. This encodes CSAGKVDSNQPQHF. The chain carries TRBV20-1 and TRBJ1-5; D uncertain. Germline CDR1 reads DFQATT; CDR2 reads SNEGSKA (reference sequence). This CDR3 contains 14 residues. With 5 bases removed from V and 0 bases from J, the gap between germline ends came to 11 bases.

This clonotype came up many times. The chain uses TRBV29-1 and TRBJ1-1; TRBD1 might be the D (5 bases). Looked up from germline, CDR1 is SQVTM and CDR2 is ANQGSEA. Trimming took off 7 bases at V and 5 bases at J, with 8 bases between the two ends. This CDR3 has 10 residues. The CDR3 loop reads CSGGDTEAFF. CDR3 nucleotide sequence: TGCAGCGGGGGGGATACTGAAGCTTTCTTT.

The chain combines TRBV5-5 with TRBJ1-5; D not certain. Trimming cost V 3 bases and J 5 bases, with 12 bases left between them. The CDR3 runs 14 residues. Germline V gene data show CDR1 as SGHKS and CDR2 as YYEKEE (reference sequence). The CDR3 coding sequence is TGTGCCAGCAGCTACCGGACGGACGATCAGCCCCAGCATTTT. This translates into CASSYRTDDQPQHF.

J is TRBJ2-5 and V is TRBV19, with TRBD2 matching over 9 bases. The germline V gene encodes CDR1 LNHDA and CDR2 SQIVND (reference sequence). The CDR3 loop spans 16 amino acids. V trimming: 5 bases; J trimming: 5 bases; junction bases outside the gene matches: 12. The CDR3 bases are TGTGCCAGTAGTTCGCTAGGGGCTAGCGGGGTGGAGACCCAGTACTTC. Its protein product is CASSSLGASGVETQYF.

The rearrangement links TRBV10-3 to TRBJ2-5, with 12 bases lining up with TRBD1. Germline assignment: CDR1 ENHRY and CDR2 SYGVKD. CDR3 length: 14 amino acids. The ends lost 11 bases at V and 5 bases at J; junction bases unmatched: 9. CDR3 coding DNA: TGTGCCGCCGCGGGACAGGGGGCCTGGGAGACCCAGTACTTC. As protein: CAAAGQGAWETQYF.

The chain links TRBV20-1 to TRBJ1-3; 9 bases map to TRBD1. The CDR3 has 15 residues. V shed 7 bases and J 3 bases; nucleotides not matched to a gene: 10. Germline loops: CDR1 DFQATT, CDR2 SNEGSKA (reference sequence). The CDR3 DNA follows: TGCAGTGTTAAAGAGTGGGGACAGGGTGGAAACACCATATATTTT. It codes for CSVKEWGQGGNTIYF.

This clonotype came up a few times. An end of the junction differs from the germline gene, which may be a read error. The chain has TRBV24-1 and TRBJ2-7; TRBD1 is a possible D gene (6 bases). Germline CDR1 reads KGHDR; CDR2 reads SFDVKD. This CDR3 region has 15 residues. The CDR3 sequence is CASSFRGTNSYEQYF. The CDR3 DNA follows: TGTGCCAGCAGTTTTAGGGGGACAAATTCCTACGAGCAGTACTTC.

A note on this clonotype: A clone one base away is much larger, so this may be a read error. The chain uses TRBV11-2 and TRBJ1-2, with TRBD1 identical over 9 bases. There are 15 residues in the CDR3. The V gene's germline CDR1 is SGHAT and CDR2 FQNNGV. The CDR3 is CATSLPGQGDYGYTF. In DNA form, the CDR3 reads TGTGCCACCAGCTTACCGGGACAGGGTGACTATGGCTACACCTTC.

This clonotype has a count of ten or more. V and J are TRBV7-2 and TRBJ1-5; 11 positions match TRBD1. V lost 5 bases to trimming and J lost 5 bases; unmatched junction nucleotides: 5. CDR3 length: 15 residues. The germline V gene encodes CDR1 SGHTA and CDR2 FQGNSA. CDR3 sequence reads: CASSREGQGDQPQHF. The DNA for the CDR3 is TGTGCCAGCAGCCGCGAGGGACAGGGGGATCAGCCCCAGCATTTT.

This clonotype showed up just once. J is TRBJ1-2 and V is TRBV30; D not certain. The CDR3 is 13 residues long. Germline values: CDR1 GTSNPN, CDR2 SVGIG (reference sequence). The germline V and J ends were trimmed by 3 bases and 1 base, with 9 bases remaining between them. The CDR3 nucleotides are TGTGCCTGGAGCCCGACAAGTAACTATGGCTACACCTTC. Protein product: CAWSPTSNYGYTF.

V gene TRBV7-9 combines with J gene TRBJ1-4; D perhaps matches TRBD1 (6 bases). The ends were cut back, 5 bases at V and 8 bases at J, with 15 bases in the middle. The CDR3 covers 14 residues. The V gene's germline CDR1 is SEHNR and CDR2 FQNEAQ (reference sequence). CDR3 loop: CASSLDSLREKLFF. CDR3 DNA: TGTGCCAGCAGCCTGGACAGCCTTCGGGAAAAACTGTTTTTT.

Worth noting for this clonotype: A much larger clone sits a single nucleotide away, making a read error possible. The DNA of the CDR3 is TGTGCCACCAGCAGGGGAGCGAGGGCTAACTATGGCTACACCTTC. Amino acids: CATSRGARANYGYTF. This chain uses TRBV15 with TRBJ1-2, with unresolved D. The CDR3 consists of 15 residues. CDR1 LNHNV and CDR2 YYDKDF come from the germline V gene (reference sequence). With 3 bases removed from V and 0 bases from J, the gap between germline ends came to 11 bases.

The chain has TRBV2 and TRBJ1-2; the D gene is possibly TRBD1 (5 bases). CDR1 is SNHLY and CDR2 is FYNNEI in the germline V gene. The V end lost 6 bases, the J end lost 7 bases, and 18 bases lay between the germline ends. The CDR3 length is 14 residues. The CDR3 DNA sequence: TGTGCCAGCAGGACAAACGCCGGGACTGGTGGCTACACCTTC. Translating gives CASRTNAGTGGYTF.

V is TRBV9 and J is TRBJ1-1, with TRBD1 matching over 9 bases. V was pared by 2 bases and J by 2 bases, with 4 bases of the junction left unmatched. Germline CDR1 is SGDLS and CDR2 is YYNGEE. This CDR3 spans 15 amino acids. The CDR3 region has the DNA TGTGCCAGCAGCGTGGGGACAGGGCGAAACACTGAAGCTTTCTTT. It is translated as CASSVGTGRNTEAFF.

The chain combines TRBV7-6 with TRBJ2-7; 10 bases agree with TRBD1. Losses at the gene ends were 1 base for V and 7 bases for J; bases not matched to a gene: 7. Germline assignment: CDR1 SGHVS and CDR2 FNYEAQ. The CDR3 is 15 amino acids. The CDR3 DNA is TGTGCCAGCAGCTTAGGAGGGACAGGGGTGCGGGAGCAGTACTTC. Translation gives CASSLGGTGVREQYF.

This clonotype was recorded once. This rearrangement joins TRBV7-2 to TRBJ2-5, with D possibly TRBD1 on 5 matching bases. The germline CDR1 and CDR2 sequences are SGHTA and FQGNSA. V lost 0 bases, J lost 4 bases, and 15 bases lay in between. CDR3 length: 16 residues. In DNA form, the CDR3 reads TGTGCCAGCAGCTTAGCGGGGCGATTAGGGCTAGAGACCCAGTACTTC. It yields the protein CASSLAGRLGLETQYF.

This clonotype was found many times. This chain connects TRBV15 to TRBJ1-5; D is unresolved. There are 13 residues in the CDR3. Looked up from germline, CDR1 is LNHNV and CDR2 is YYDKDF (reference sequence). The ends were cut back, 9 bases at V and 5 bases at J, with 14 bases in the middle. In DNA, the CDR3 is TGTGCCACGAGACCGCGCGGCCATCAGCCCCAGCATTTT. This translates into CATRPRGHQPQHF.

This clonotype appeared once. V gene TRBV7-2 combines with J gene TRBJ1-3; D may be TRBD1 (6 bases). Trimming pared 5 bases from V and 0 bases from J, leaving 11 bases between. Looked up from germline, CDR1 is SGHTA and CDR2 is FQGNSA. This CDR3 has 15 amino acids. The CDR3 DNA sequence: TGTGCCAGCAGCGTGGACAGTGCCTCTGGAAACACCATATATTTT. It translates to CASSVDSASGNTIYF.

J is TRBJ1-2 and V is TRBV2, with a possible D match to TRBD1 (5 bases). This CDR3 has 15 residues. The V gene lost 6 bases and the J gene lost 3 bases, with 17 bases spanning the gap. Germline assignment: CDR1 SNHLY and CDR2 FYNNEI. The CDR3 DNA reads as TGTGCCAGCAGCGTTGGAAGGGGCGCGGACTATGGCTACACCTTC. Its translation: CASSVGRGADYGYTF.

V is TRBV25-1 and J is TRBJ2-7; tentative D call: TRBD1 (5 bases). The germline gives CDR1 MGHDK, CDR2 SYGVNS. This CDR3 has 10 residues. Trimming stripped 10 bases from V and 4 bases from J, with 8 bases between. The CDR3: CAMDIYEQYF. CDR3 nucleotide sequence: TGTGCCATGGACATTTACGAGCAGTACTTC.

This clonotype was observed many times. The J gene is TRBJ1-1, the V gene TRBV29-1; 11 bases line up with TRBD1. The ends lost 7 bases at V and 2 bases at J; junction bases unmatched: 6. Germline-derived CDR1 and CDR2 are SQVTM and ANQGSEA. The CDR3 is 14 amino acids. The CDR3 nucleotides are TGCAGCGCCCGGACAGGGGGCGGAAACACTGAAGCTTTCTTT. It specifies CSARTGGGNTEAFF.

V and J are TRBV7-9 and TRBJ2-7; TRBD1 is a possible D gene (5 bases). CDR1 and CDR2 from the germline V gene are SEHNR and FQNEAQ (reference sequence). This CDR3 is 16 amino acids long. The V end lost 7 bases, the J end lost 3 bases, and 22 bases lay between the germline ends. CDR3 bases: TGTGCCAGCACCACACCAGAGAACAGGTTGGGCTACGAGCAGTACTTC. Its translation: CASTTPENRLGYEQYF.

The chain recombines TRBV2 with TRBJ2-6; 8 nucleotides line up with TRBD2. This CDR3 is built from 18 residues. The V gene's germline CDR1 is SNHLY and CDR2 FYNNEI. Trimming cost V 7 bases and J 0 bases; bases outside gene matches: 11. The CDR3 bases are TGTGCCAGCACTCCTCTCCGGGAGGGAGACTCTGGGGCCAACGTCCTGACTTTC. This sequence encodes CASTPLREGDSGANVLTF.

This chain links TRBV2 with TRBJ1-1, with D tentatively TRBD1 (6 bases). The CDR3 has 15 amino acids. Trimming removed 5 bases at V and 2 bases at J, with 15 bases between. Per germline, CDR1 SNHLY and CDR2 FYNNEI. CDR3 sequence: CASSYEGDFNTEAFF. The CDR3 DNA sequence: TGTGCCAGCAGTTACGAGGGGGATTTTAACACTGAAGCTTTCTTT.

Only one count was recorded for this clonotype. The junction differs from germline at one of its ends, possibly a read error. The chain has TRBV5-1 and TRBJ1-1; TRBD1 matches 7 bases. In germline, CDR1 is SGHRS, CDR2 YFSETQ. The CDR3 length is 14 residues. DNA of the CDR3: TGTGCCAGCAGCGTGCCGGGACAGAGCACTGAAGCTTTCTTT. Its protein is CASSVPGQSTEAFF.

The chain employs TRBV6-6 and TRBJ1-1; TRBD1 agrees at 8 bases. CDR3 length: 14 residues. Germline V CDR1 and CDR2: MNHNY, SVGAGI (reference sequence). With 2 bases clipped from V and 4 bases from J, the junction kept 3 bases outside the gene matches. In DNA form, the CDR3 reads TGTGCCAGCAGTTACAAGGACAGGGCCACTGAAGCTTTCTTT. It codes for CASSYKDRATEAFF.